This T cell receptor beta chain was sequenced for a study of technical replicates of blood from several donors. V gave up 10 bases and J gave up 3 bases; unmatched junction bases: 2. The CDR3 is 11 residues long. The V gene's germline CDR1 is MNHNS and CDR2 SASEGT. Using immunoSEQ multiplex PCR, the repertoire was profiled, and TCRdb retains in-frame clones only, with some absent. The table lists around 85,000 clones, around 94% of them singletons. The sample consisted of T cells isolated from PBMCs. This sequence originates from a human donor in good health. The chain employs TRBV6-1 and TRBJ2-7, with TRBD2 matching over 8 bases. The CDR3 loop reads CATAGDYEQYF. The CDR3 DNA reads as TGTGCCACAGCGGGGGACTACGAGCAGTACTTC.